This T cell receptor (beta chain) was captured in a study of CD8+ T cells in alopecia areata. Whole-study context: For the treated group, dosing was oral tofacitinib at 5 to 10 mg twice daily. Study-wide results and caveats: Numerous clones, expanded in lesions, remained in scalp and blood during tofacitinib. TCR sharing was clearer in mice than between patients, perhaps partly owing to patient HLA diversity.

Specified treatment: oral pan-JAK inhibitor, 5-10 mg twice daily. J was trimmed by 0 bases and V by 5 bases; bases with no gene match: 9. From germline, CDR1 is SGHTA and CDR2 FQGNSA. This CDR3 has 17 residues. Extraction and reverse transcription of RNA yielded cDNA as the sequencing template. The data were produced by immunoSEQ multiplex PCR, yet TCRdb's version contains in-frame clones alone and is incomplete. The sample lists 150,000 or so clones; roughly 60% were seen once. Only one count was recorded for this clone. What it binds is not known. This receptor was identified in a human donor with alopecia areata. The sample here was CD4+ T cells sorted from blood, taken at approximately week 60, from a patient treated with tofacitinib. V and J are TRBV7-2 and TRBJ2-3; 9 bases fit TRBD2. As DNA, the CDR3 is TGTGCCAGCAGCCCCCAGCGGGGGGCGGCTAGCACAGATACGCAGTATTTT. As protein: CASSPQRGAASTDTQYF.